This T cell receptor beta chain was observed in a study of vaccination and CD4 T cells after COVID-19 (dated by TCRdb to between 2022 and 2023). For context, the study as a whole: Every convalescent patient had a positive nasal swab PCR test for SARS-CoV-2, with mild disease in 8 to 10 patients and severe disease in one. The spike-specific CD4+ TCR repertoire was compared before and after mRNA vaccination in 10 to 11 COVID-19 convalescent patients and a few infection-naive healthy vaccine recipients. Post-COVID blood samples from convalescent patients were collected a median of roughly 100 days after diagnosis, with a range of about 35 to 161 days. The convalescent cohort included six males and four females, with two Hispanic individuals, seven Caucasians, two Asians and one multiracial person. Control cultures used a CEFX viral epitope pool as positive control, an HIV-1 Nef peptide pool as negative control, or no peptide. Two doses of either the Pfizer-BioNTech BNT162b2 vaccine (n=8) or the Moderna mRNA-1273 vaccine (n=2) were administered to participants. Post-vaccine blood samples were taken a median of about 77 days after the second vaccine dose, with a range of roughly 13 to 250 days. The cultures were stimulated with overlapping spike peptide pools from SARS-CoV-2 and from the common cold coronaviruses HCoV-NL63, HCoV-OC43 and HCoV-229E. Points the paper makes about the study in general: Relatively few convalescent patients were included in the study, and early timepoints after natural infection were not analyzed. In convalescent patients, nearly all vaccine-specific clones (304 of 307) were found to be mono-reactive for SARS-CoV-2 spike rather than cross-reactive with common cold coronaviruses. In convalescent patients, a median approximately 83% of post-vaccine SARS-CoV-2-reactive clones were detected only after vaccination, and vaccine-specific priming was suggested by this finding. The median number of SARS-CoV-2-reactive clonotypes rose from 20 to 25 after infection to a few dozen after vaccination, but the change was not significant.

The label giving this sample's treatment or condition can be read as: approximately nine-day PBMC culture with coronavirus spike peptide pools or control peptides (ViraFEST assay). The ViraFEST assay was used in the study, in which antigen-specific T cells were expanded with peptide pools and expanded clonotypes were subsequently identified by TCR sequencing. The convalescent patients' positive SARS-CoV-2 PCR tests fell between March and December 2020, which was before the Alpha, Beta and Delta variants emerged in the United States. PBMCs were cultured at two million per well in IMDM supplemented with 5% human AB serum and around 10 IU/ml IL-2, with about 10 ug/ml peptide pools added. On days 3 and 7, half of the culture medium was replaced with fresh IL-2-containing medium. After roughly nine days of culture, CD4+ T cells were isolated by negative selection using the EasySep CD4+ T cell isolation kit. Ficoll-Paque Plus gradient centrifugation was used to isolate PBMCs from whole blood, and the isolated PBMCs were then either used fresh or cryopreserved at -140C. In general, triplicate wells were set up for every culture condition.

In the germline V gene, CDR1 corresponds to ENHRY and CDR2 to SYGVKD. The CDR3 measures 14 amino acids from cysteine to phenylalanine. CDR3 DNA is the only sequence kept; it has 42 bases, read in frame from the first base. Trimming leaves V shorter by 4 bases and J shorter by 0 bases, with the junction holding 3 bases beyond the gene matches. Library method: PCR. At the Johns Hopkins FTIC core, DNA from the cultured CD4+ T cells underwent TCR sequencing with the Oncomine TCR Beta short-read assay. Genomic DNA was extracted from the cultured CD4+ T cells with the QIAamp micro DNA kit. Oncomine TCR Beta libraries from cultured CD4+ T cells were pooled with unique dual indexes and sequenced on an Illumina iSeq 100. The source study handled its data this way. Non-productive sequences were removed, and CDR3s that did not start with C, did not end with F or W, or were shorter than 7 amino acids were discarded. The MANAFEST web application was used to identify antigen-specific clonotypes by comparing peptide-stimulated wells against reference wells and other culture wells. To be called positive, a clone needed an FDR below 0.05, an odds ratio above 5, and a productive frequency above 0.1% in at least two of three replicate wells. Cross-reactive clonotypes were defined as significantly expanded in both SARS-CoV-2 spike wells and at least one common cold coronavirus spike condition. Levenshtein distances (stringdist) and unrooted phylogenetic trees (ape) in R version 3.6.1 were used to assess CDR3 homology. The public reads were run again by TCRdb, first through fastp at Q25 and then through MiXCR, and only productive beta chains were kept. Under each unique CDR3 protein, matching rows form one entry showing the most common genes and DNA. These V and J calls are TCRdb output, not the study's own analysis. This sample has around 20,000 distinct CDR3 sequences in its table, and around 52% of those were observed once. The ten biggest clones cover 8% to 10% of the sample.

As concerns this clonotype: It has no known antigen specificity. No per-base quality is available; no much larger clone lies one base away.

The chain links TRBV10-3 with TRBJ2-7, with 7 bases in between that match TRBD2. Sequencing was done on a sample of CD4+ T cells from blood, cultured in vitro. This TCR was recovered from a human donor who had recovered from COVID-19. The CDR3 corresponds to CAISGERGSYEQYF. The base sequence is TGTGCCATCAGTGGGGAGCGGGGCTCCTACGAGCAGTACTTC.